This T cell receptor beta chain emerged from a study of CD8+ T cells in alopecia areata. The overall study: Administration of oral tofacitinib to treated patients was at 5 to 10 mg twice daily.

Treatment defined: oral pan-JAK inhibitor, 5-10 mg twice daily. Those with alopecia areata gave lesional scalp punch biopsies and peripheral blood. Researchers picked out CD4+ and CD8+ T cells from PBMCs by sorting. cDNA prepared by RNA extraction and subsequent reverse transcription served as the template for sequencing. Using immunoSEQ multiplex PCR, the repertoire was profiled, and TCRdb retains in-frame clones only, with some absent. The repertoire holds some 170,000 clones, with 50% to 75% as singletons. The V and J ends lost 0 bases and 0 bases respectively, with 8 bases between them. CDR1 and CDR2 (germline): GTSNPN, SVGIG (reference sequence). CDR3 size: 14 residues.

The chain recombines TRBV30 with TRBJ1-1; D is unresolved. This material consisted of CD4+ T cells sorted from blood, taken between weeks 55 and 65, from a patient treated with tofacitinib. The clonotype originates from a human donor with alopecia areata. CDR3 bases: TGTGCCTGGAGTGTACTAGGTATGAACACTGAAGCTTTCTTT. Translating gives CAWSVLGMNTEAFF.